This T cell receptor beta chain was sequenced in a study of T cells in Graves' hyperthyroidism and ophthalmopathy. V dropped 0 bases and J dropped 5 bases, with 7 bases sitting between them. Germline V gives CDR1 MNHEY, CDR2 SVGAGI. This CDR3 has 13 residues. TCR beta CDR3 regions were amplified from RNA transcripts. When the TCR CDR3 underwent first-round RT-PCR, the HTBI primer set was used. Each CDR3 protein is one row after TCRdb ran MiXCR on the multiplex PCR reads. The sample yields approximately 400,000 distinct CDR3 sequences, less than 20% seen once. The sequence came from a man aged 18 to 30 with Graves' ophthalmopathy. Sequenced: blood. This chain connects TRBV6-5 to TRBJ1-1; D call uncertain. CDR3 coding DNA: TGTGCCAGCAGTTACTCGAAAACGACTGAAGCTTTCTTT. Protein product: CASSYSKTTEAFF.